The next 4 T cell receptor beta chains were all read from a single sample in a study of identical twins. TCRdb re-analysed the 5' RACE reads in MiXCR, keeping a single row per CDR3 protein. The sample yields under 300,000 distinct CDR3 sequences, roughly 7.1% seen once. These same records also appear under a second study, on T cells expressing NK-cell markers.

The sequencing sample was made of CD8+ T cells sorted from blood. The receptors derive from a woman younger than 30 in good health.

This clonotype was observed at least ten times. J is TRBJ2-3 and V is TRBV11-2; D is unclear. CDR1 is SGHAT, CDR2 FQNNGV, per germline. CDR3 length: 15 residues. The V and J ends lost 1 base and 0 bases respectively, with 8 bases between them. CDR3: CASSLVMMSTDTQYF. The CDR3 DNA reads TGTGCCAGCAGCTTAGTTATGATGAGCACAGATACGCAGTATTTT. Complete variable domain (other parts from reference TRBV11-2 and TRBJ2-3): EAGVAQSPRYKIIEKRQSVAFWCNPISGHATLYWYQQILGQGPKLLIQFQNNGVVDDSQLPKDRFSAERLKGVDSTLKIQPAKLEDSAVYLCASSLVMMSTDTQYFGPGTRLTVL.

This clonotype occurred many times. V usage is TRBV7-8 and J usage is TRBJ2-7; TRBD2 matches at 9 bases. The length of the CDR3 is 14 residues. Looked up from germline, CDR1 is SGHVS and CDR2 is FQNEAQ. Trimming took 8 bases from V and 3 from J; bases not matched to a gene: 8. Here the CDR3 reads CASLGSGGYYEQYF. CDR3 DNA: TGTGCCAGCCTGGGAAGCGGGGGGTACTACGAGCAGTACTTC.

The genes are TRBV29-1 and TRBJ2-5; no firm D call. V was shortened by 4 bases and J by 5 bases, with 14 bases between the two germline ends. CDR3 length equals 13 residues. CDR1 is SQVTM, CDR2 ANQGSEA, per germline. Here the CDR3 DNA reads TGCAGCGTTGTCCCGGAACGGGTTGAGACCCAGTACTTC. It is translated as CSVVPERVETQYF.

This clonotype was found a few times. The chain recombines TRBV11-3 with TRBJ2-1; tentative D call: TRBD2 (5 bases). CDR1 and CDR2 (germline): SGHNT, YENEEA. The CDR3 covers 14 residues. Trimming cost V 8 bases and J 5 bases, with 16 bases left between them. CDR3 sequence: CASSGSVGHNEQFF. The CDR3 DNA follows: TGTGCCAGCTCGGGGTCTGTCGGACACAATGAGCAGTTCTTC.